Each of the 8 T cell receptor beta chains below was sequenced from the same sample in a study of blood T cell repertoires in COVID-19. Some clones are missing from TCRdb's copy, which holds only in-frame ones; the method was immunoSEQ multiplex PCR. This repertoire shows about 74,000 clones, about 91% found once; its top ten account for under 2%. Sample: peripheral blood. These receptor sequences come from a woman older than 75 with active or convalescent COVID-19.

The rearrangement uses TRBV19 and TRBJ1-4, with TRBD1 as a possible D gene (5 bases). Germline assignment: CDR1 LNHDA and CDR2 SQIVND (reference sequence). V dropped 5 bases and J dropped 6 bases, with 16 bases sitting between them. The CDR3 is 15 amino acids. In DNA, the CDR3 is TGTGCCAGTAGTCCTGGGGCAGGGTATCATGAAAAACTGTTTTTT. Its protein product is CASSPGAGYHEKLFF.

About this clone: The sample contains more than one DNA sequence encoding this CDR3. The chain uses TRBV5-1 and TRBJ1-3; 11 bases line up with TRBD1. The V gene end was trimmed by 0 bases and the J gene end by 4 bases; junction bases not matched to a gene: 3. The germline V gene encodes CDR1 SGHRS and CDR2 YFSETQ. The CDR3 loop spans 16 amino acids. CDR3 sequence reads: CASSLDGTGGGNTIYF. CDR3 coding DNA: TGCGCCAGCAGCTTGGATGGGACAGGGGGAGGAAACACCATATATTTT.

The chain recombines TRBV20-1 with TRBJ2-5; possible D gene TRBD2, 6 bases. Trimming took off 3 bases at V and 5 bases at J, with 13 bases between the two ends. The V gene's germline CDR1 is DFQATT and CDR2 SNEGSKA (reference sequence). The CDR3 is made up of 13 amino acids. DNA for the CDR3: TGCAGTGCTAGTTGGGACTGGAGGGAGACCCAGTACTTC. This translates into CSASWDWRETQYF.

The chain combines TRBV19 with TRBJ2-1; weak D call: TRBD1 (6 bases). The ends were cut back, 6 bases at V and 2 bases at J, with 11 bases in the middle. CDR1 is LNHDA, CDR2 SQIVND, per germline (reference sequence). CDR3 length: 14 amino acids. CDR3 in amino acids: CASSLGDTYNEQFF. DNA of the CDR3: TGTGCCAGTAGCTTGGGGGACACCTACAATGAGCAGTTCTTC.

The chain combines TRBV19 with TRBJ2-5; 10 bases are a match to TRBD1. Germline V gene lookup returns CDR1 LNHDA and CDR2 SQIVND (reference sequence). There are 16 residues in the CDR3. V lost 5 bases to trimming and J lost 4 bases; unmatched junction nucleotides: 10. Here the CDR3 DNA reads TGTGCCAGTAGTTCCCGGACAGGGGGAGTTACAGAGACCCAGTACTTC. It specifies CASSSRTGGVTETQYF.

The V call is TRBV5-1, the J call TRBJ2-5; 8 nucleotides agree with TRBD1. J was trimmed by 2 bases and V by 4 bases; bases with no gene match: 4. The CDR3 extends over 14 amino acids. Germline V gives CDR1 SGHRS, CDR2 YFSETQ. This CDR3 reads CASSPGQGQETQYF. The CDR3 DNA reads as TGCGCCAGCAGCCCCGGACAGGGACAAGAGACCCAGTACTTC.

This chain links TRBV6-6 with TRBJ2-7; 7 nucleotides line up with TRBD1. The junction had 7 bases not matched to a gene; V was cut back by 6 bases and J by 2 bases. This CDR3 contains 14 residues. From germline, CDR1 is MNHNY and CDR2 SVGAGI (reference sequence). The CDR3 DNA is TGTGCCAGCAGAAACCCGGGACAGACCTACGAGCAGTACTTC. Protein: CASRNPGQTYEQYF.

V gene TRBV4-3 combines with J gene TRBJ2-1; 11 bases are a match to TRBD2. The J segment lost 0 bases and the V segment lost 3 bases, leaving 16 bases of the junction unmatched. The germline V gene encodes CDR1 LGHNA and CDR2 YSLEER. CDR3 size: 21 residues. The CDR3 DNA follows: TGCGCCAGCAGCCAGGTCCAATCCGGGACTAGCGGACTAGCCTCCTACAATGAGCAGTTCTTC. Its translation is CASSQVQSGTSGLASYNEQFF.